This T cell receptor (beta chain) came from a study of blood T cell repertoires in COVID-19. Study overall: T cells, B-cell-depleted T cells, or PBMCs supplied cDNA or gDNA.

The length of the CDR3 is 11 residues. V lost 0 bases to trimming and J lost 10 bases, with 6 bases between them. CDR1 and CDR2 (germline): LGHDT, YNNKEL (reference sequence). Study processing details: Researchers report that nucleated cell counts were estimated from reference gene primer amplification. This table comes from immunoSEQ multiplex PCR, and its TCRdb copy is limited to in-frame clones, with some not included. V, J and clone size are taken as reported in that table, and D and trimming were inferred from the DNA itself. The sample carries 200,000 to 250,000 clones, approximately 86% recorded once.

The TCR sequence derives from a woman younger than 45 who had recovered from COVID-19. Material: peripheral blood. The chain has TRBV3-1 (or the pseudogene TRBV3-2) and TRBJ1-1; possibly TRBD1 for D (6 bases). In nucleotides, the CDR3 is TGTGCCAGCAGCCAAGACAGGGGAGCTTTCTTT. Translation gives CASSQDRGAFF.